The TCR beta chain under discussion was sequenced for a study of PD-1 blockade in classical Hodgkin lymphoma. Whole-study results and caveats: Baseline diversity was lower in partial responders and progressors than complete responders.

As to this clone: Its antigen remains unknown.

Patients all relapsed after autologous stem cell transplantation, and there was variation in brentuximab vedotin exposure. The repertoire was sequenced with immunoSEQ multiplex PCR; TCRdb's copy has only in-frame clones and lacks some. Of about 17,000 clones listed, approximately 60% are singletons. Source: peripheral blood mononuclear cells (PBMCs), taken before the second cycle of nivolumab. This TCR was recovered from a human donor with classical Hodgkin lymphoma.

The CDR3 reads CASSEMGRDTQYF. CDR3 in DNA: TGTGCCAGCAGTGAAATGGGGCGAGATACGCAGTATTTT. The chain has TRBV6-1 and TRBJ2-3; perhaps TRBD1 as D (5 bases). The V end lost 2 bases, the J end lost 5 bases, and 8 bases lay between the germline ends. Germline assignment: CDR1 MNHNS and CDR2 SASEGT. The CDR3 covers 13 residues.